This passage covers 19 T cell receptor beta chains from one sample sequenced in a study of cytomegalovirus exposure and HLA in healthy donors. It was with 60 Vbeta and 13 Jbeta primers that the PCR ran. The method was immunoSEQ multiplex PCR; TCRdb's version includes in-frame clones alone and lacks a portion of them. Among around 140,000 clones listed, about four fifths were seen once. Input material: PBMCs. All receptors derive from a man aged 40-50 years in good health and CMV-seronegative.

The rearrangement joins TRBV5-1 to TRBJ1-3, with D tentatively TRBD1 (6 bases). CDR1 is SGHRS, CDR2 YFSETQ, per germline. The CDR3 spans 16 residues. Trimming shortened V by 0 bases and J by 0 bases, and 10 bases separated the two germline ends. CDR3 in amino acids: CASSLGQASSGNTIYF. CDR3 DNA sequence: TGCGCCAGCAGCTTGGGACAGGCGTCCTCTGGAAACACCATATATTTT. Full variable domain (rest looked up from reference TRBV5-1 and TRBJ1-3): KAGVTQTPRYLIKTRGQQVTLSCSPISGHRSVSWYQQTPGQGLQFLFEYFSETQRNKGNFPGRFSGRQFSNSRSEMNVSTLELGDSALYLCASSLGQASSGNTIYFGEGSWLTVV.

This chain joins TRBV9 and TRBJ2-1, with 9 bases lining up with TRBD2. CDR1 is SGDLS, CDR2 YYNGEE, per germline. Trimming at V came to 0 bases and at J to 8 bases, leaving 15 bases not matched to a gene. The CDR3 spans 18 residues. The CDR3 reads CASSVGLLAGARKDEQFF. For the CDR3, the DNA is TGTGCCAGCAGCGTAGGTTTATTAGCGGGGGCCCGAAAGGATGAGCAGTTCTTC.

The rearrangement uses TRBV5-7 and TRBJ1-4; D is possibly TRBD1 (6 bases). TRBV5-7 is an ORF; its function is uncertain. This CDR3 region has 15 residues. Trimming took 3 bases from V and 3 from J, leaving 12 bases between them. The CDR3 DNA follows: TGTGCCAGCAGCTGGACGGGACAATCTAATGAAAAACTGTTTTTT. Translating it yields CASSWTGQSNEKLFF.

The V call is TRBV19, the J call TRBJ2-3; 8 bases align to TRBD2. CDR1 and CDR2 (germline): LNHDA, SQIVND (reference sequence). V lost 6 bases to trimming and J lost 2 bases; unmatched junction nucleotides: 16. The CDR3 is 18 residues long. The CDR3 bases are TGTGCCAGTAGCACCCCGTCCCGCGGGGGGCCACACACAGATACGCAGTATTTT. Its translation is CASSTPSRGGPHTDTQYF.

In its sample, this clone was seen a few times. The V call is TRBV28, the J call TRBJ1-2; 9 positions match TRBD1. The germline CDR1 and CDR2 sequences are MDHEN and SYDVKM. Losses at the gene ends were 6 bases for V and 8 bases for J; bases not matched to a gene: 10. The CDR3 loop spans 14 amino acids. CDR3 in DNA: TGTGCCAGCAGCCCAAACAGGGGGCGAACGGGCTACACCTTC. Its translation is CASSPNRGRTGYTF.

In its sample, this clone was seen a few times. V is TRBV7-3 and J is TRBJ2-1, with 7 nucleotides matching TRBD1. From germline, CDR1 is SGHTA and CDR2 FQGTGA. CDR3 length: 12 amino acids. V was clipped by 5 bases and J by 13 bases; unmatched bases: 8. The CDR3 is CASSPGGQLQFF. The CDR3 nucleotides read TGTGCCAGCAGCCCTGGGGGACAGCTCCAGTTCTTC.

This clone showed up just a few times. The chain is built from TRBV7-9 and TRBJ2-5, with a possible D match to TRBD1 (6 bases). The germline V gene encodes CDR1 SEHNR and CDR2 FQNEAQ (reference sequence). The CDR3 runs 16 residues. The V gene lost 5 bases and the J gene lost 4 bases, with 20 bases spanning the gap. CDR3 DNA sequence: TGTGCCAGCAGCCGAGGGGACACCCTAATGGGAGAGACCCAGTACTTC. Protein product: CASSRGDTLMGETQYF.

The V and J genes are TRBV12-5 and TRBJ1-5, with D unclear. Looked up from germline, CDR1 is LGHNT and CDR2 is FRNRAP. The CDR3 extends over 14 amino acids. The V and J ends lost 8 bases and 1 base respectively, with 12 bases between them. As DNA, the CDR3 is TGTGCTAGTTCGCCCGGGGTGAGCAATCAGCCCCAGCATTTT. Amino acids: CASSPGVSNQPQHF.

The chain is built from TRBV4-1 and TRBJ2-7; tentative D call: TRBD2 (5 bases). Trimming took 4 bases from V and 2 from J, leaving 15 bases between them. The CDR3 is made up of 15 amino acids. The germline CDR1 and CDR2 sequences are MGHRA and YSYEKL. CDR3 in DNA: TGCGCCAGCAGCCGGATTCGGGATCAGCCCTACGAGCAGTACTTC. It specifies CASSRIRDQPYEQYF.

The chain combines TRBV18 with TRBJ1-5; D is unclear. Trimming took 2 bases from V and 7 from J, leaving 15 bases between them. This CDR3 is 15 amino acids long. The germline V gene encodes CDR1 KGHSH and CDR2 LQKENI. The CDR3 nucleotides read TGTGCCAGCTCACCAGGAGGTCAGGCTAAGCAGCCCCAGCATTTT. This gives the protein CASSPGGQAKQPQHF.

V is TRBV7-8 and J is TRBJ2-1, with D possibly TRBD2 on 7 matching bases. Germline CDR1 is SGHVS and CDR2 is FQNEAQ. V was trimmed by 2 bases and J by 7 bases, leaving 24 bases between them. There are 18 residues in the CDR3. CDR3 sequence (DNA): TGTGCCAGCAGCTTATGGGGTTCAAGGGGGGGGGCCGGTAATGAGCAGTTCTTC. This codes for CASSLWGSRGGAGNEQFF.

There are a few counts of this clone. The gene calls are TRBV19 and TRBJ1-5; weak D call: TRBD1 (5 bases). The CDR3 is 16 amino acids. V shed 1 base and J shed 0 bases, with 10 bases lying between them. Germline CDR1 is LNHDA and CDR2 is SQIVND (reference sequence). CDR3 coding DNA: TGTGCCAGTAGTATAGTTAGACAGATTAGCAATCAGCCCCAGCATTTT. As protein: CASSIVRQISNQPQHF. Full variable domain (remainder filled in from reference TRBV19 and TRBJ1-5): DGGITQSPKYLFRKEGQNVTLSCEQNLNHDAMYWYRQDPGQGLRLIYYSQIVNDFQKGDIAEGYSVSREKKESFPLTVTSAQKNPTAFYLCASSIVRQISNQPQHFGDGTRLSIL.

The rearrangement links TRBV2 to TRBJ1-1; D gene unclear. V lost 4 bases and J lost 1, with 4 bases in between. The CDR3 is 12 residues long. The germline V gene has CDR1 SNHLY and CDR2 FYNNEI. This chain's CDR3 is CASSGRNTEAFF. CDR3 nucleotide sequence: TGTGCCAGCAGTGGGAGGAACACTGAAGCTTTCTTT.

The chain employs TRBV11-2 and TRBJ1-1; D may be TRBD1 (5 bases). V was cut by 5 bases and J by 1 base, with 11 bases left in between. The germline CDR1 and CDR2 sequences are SGHAT and FQNNGV. There are 14 residues in the CDR3. In DNA, the CDR3 is TGTGCCAGCAGCCCAGGGCCGGCGAACACTGAAGCTTTCTTT. This gives the protein CASSPGPANTEAFF.

V is TRBV2 and J is TRBJ1-5, with D unclear. CDR1 and CDR2 (germline): SNHLY, FYNNEI. The CDR3 runs to 16 residues. V was pared by 4 bases and J by 2 bases, with 15 bases between. DNA for the CDR3: TGTGCCAGCAGTGGCCCCCGACCTGAGGGCAATCAGCCCCAGCATTTT. Translated, it gives CASSGPRPEGNQPQHF.

This clone appeared a few times. The chain has TRBV19 and TRBJ2-7; D might be TRBD1 (6 bases). The CDR3 extends over 12 amino acids. Germline lookup yields CDR1 LNHDA and CDR2 SQIVND (reference sequence). V lost 3 bases and J lost 5, with 8 bases in between. CDR3 region: CASSIQGHEQYF. CDR3 nucleotides: TGTGCCAGTAGTATCCAGGGGCACGAGCAGTACTTC. The variable domain in full, completed from reference TRBV19 and TRBJ2-7, reads DGGITQSPKYLFRKEGQNVTLSCEQNLNHDAMYWYRQDPGQGLRLIYYSQIVNDFQKGDIAEGYSVSREKKESFPLTVTSAQKNPTAFYLCASSIQGHEQYFGPGTRLTVT.

The chain is built from TRBV6-1 and TRBJ1-5; no firm D call. V lost 4 bases and J lost 0, with 10 bases in between. Germline V gene lookup returns CDR1 MNHNS and CDR2 SASEGT. The CDR3 runs to 15 residues. DNA of the CDR3: TGTGCCAGCAGTGCCCTCAGTGATAGCAATCAGCCCCAGCATTTT. It is translated as CASSALSDSNQPQHF.

V usage is TRBV7-2 and J usage is TRBJ1-5, with D maybe TRBD1 (6 bases). Germline-derived CDR1 and CDR2 are SGHTA and FQGNSA. CDR3 length: 16 amino acids. Between the trimmed V and J ends, which lost 6 bases and 3 bases, there was a span of 18 bases. The CDR3 loop is CASSNAGGSPNQPQHF. In nucleotides, the CDR3 is TGTGCCAGCAGTAATGCGGGGGGCTCTCCCAATCAGCCCCAGCATTTT.

J is TRBJ1-1 and V is TRBV5-1, with 7 nucleotides matching TRBD1. The CDR3 covers 14 residues. V was clipped by 3 bases and J by 3 bases; unmatched bases: 5. Germline V lookup: CDR1 SGHRS, CDR2 YFSETQ. The CDR3 loop is CASSSRQGYTEAFF. CDR3 nucleotide sequence: TGCGCCAGCAGCTCGCGACAGGGATACACTGAAGCTTTCTTT.